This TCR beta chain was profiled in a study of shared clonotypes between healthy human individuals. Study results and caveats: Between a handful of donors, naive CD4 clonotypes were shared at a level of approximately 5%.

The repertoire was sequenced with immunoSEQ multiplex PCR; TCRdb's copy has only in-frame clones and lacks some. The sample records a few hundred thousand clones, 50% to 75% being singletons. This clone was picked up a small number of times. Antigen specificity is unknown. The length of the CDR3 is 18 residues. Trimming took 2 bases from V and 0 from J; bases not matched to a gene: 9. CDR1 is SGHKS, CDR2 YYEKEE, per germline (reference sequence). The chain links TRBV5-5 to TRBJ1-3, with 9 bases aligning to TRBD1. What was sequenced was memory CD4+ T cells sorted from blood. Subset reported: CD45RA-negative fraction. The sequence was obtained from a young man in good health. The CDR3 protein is CASSFTGGGLRSGNTIYF. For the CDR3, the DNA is TGTGCCAGCAGCTTCACAGGGGGCGGACTCCGCTCTGGAAACACCATATATTTT.